This passage covers 14 T cell receptor beta chains from one sample sequenced in a study of Tregs in tolerant kidney transplant recipients. TCRdb's copy holds only in-frame clones and misses some; the assay was immunoSEQ multiplex PCR. The table shows tens of thousands of clones, with around nine tenths occurring only once. The specimen was CD4+ T cells from blood, collected before the transplant. The source is a human donor who received a combined kidney and bone marrow transplant.

V usage is TRBV5-1 and J usage is TRBJ2-5; 10 bases map to TRBD2. CDR3 length equals 15 residues. Germline V gene data show CDR1 as SGHRS and CDR2 as YFSETQ. V gave up 3 bases and J gave up 5 bases; unmatched junction bases: 7. The CDR3 region is CASSSASGSGETQYF. Here the CDR3 DNA reads TGCGCCAGCAGCTCGGCTAGCGGGAGTGGGGAGACCCAGTACTTC.

The V and J genes are TRBV5-6 and TRBJ2-7, with D unresolved. Germline V gene sequence: CDR1 SGHDT, CDR2 YYEEEE. The CDR3 covers 13 residues. Trimming shortened V by 4 bases and J by 3 bases, and 11 bases separated the two germline ends. The CDR3 DNA is TGTGCCAGCAGCCCTGGCCCCGTCTACGAGCAGTACTTC. Amino acid sequence: CASSPGPVYEQYF.

V usage is TRBV2 and J usage is TRBJ1-4; D unclear. V shed 4 bases and J shed 5 bases, with 11 bases lying between them. CDR1 and CDR2 from the germline V gene are SNHLY and FYNNEI. This CDR3 spans 14 amino acids. Here the CDR3 reads CASSVGGKNEKLFF. The CDR3 nucleotides read TGTGCCAGCAGTGTGGGAGGGAAGAATGAAAAACTGTTTTTT.

V gene TRBV28 combines with J gene TRBJ1-2; TRBD1 matches at 8 bases. The V and J ends lost 4 bases and 4 bases, in that order; junction bases with no gene match: 8. The CDR3 length is 15 residues. Germline CDR1 is MDHEN and CDR2 is SYDVKM. The CDR3 region has the DNA TGTGCCAGCAGTTCCGGACAGGGAGACGTCTATGGCTACACCTTC. It encodes CASSSGQGDVYGYTF.

J is TRBJ2-7 and V is TRBV9; 8 bases align to TRBD1. There are 14 residues in the CDR3. V dropped 4 bases and J dropped 6; count of bases not matched to a gene: 9. The germline CDR1 and CDR2 sequences are SGDLS and YYNGEE. Here the CDR3 DNA reads TGTGCCAGCAGCCTATCAGGGACAGGAGTCGAGCAGTACTTC. This sequence encodes CASSLSGTGVEQYF.

The V gene is TRBV4-1, the J gene TRBJ2-7; D may be TRBD2 (5 bases). This CDR3 region has 14 residues. V lost 0 bases to trimming and J lost 0 bases, with 6 bases between them. The germline V gene has CDR1 MGHRA and CDR2 YSYEKL. In DNA, the CDR3 is TGCGCCAGCAGCCAAGATGGGAGCTCCTACGAGCAGTACTTC. It translates to CASSQDGSSYEQYF.

The gene calls are TRBV5-6 and TRBJ2-3; D gene unclear. The V end was cut by 5 bases, the J end by 8 bases, with 12 bases between. The CDR3 runs to 12 residues. CDR1 is SGHDT, CDR2 YYEEEE, per germline. Here the CDR3 reads CASSRQSPTQYF. CDR3 DNA sequence: TGTGCCAGCAGTCGACAAAGCCCTACGCAGTATTTT.

In its sample, this clone was seen once. This chain links TRBV29-1 with TRBJ2-1, with 7 bases fitting TRBD2. This CDR3 has 13 residues. With V trimmed by 3 bases and J by 4 bases, 3 bases remained unmatched. In germline, CDR1 is SQVTM, CDR2 ANQGSEA. For the CDR3, the DNA is TGCAGCGTTGACCTAGCGGCGTACAATGAGCAGTTCTTC. Amino acids: CSVDLAAYNEQFF.

This chain uses TRBV15 with TRBJ2-2; D is ambiguous. CDR1 and CDR2 (germline): LNHNV, YYDKDF (reference sequence). Trimming shortened V by 1 base and J by 1 base, and 4 bases separated the two germline ends. This CDR3 comprises 14 residues. The CDR3 DNA reads TGTGCCACCAGCAGAGCCGGGAACACCGGGGAGCTGTTTTTT. Protein product: CATSRAGNTGELFF.

The chain uses TRBV6-1 and TRBJ2-1; 9 nucleotides agree with TRBD1. CDR3 size: 15 residues. Germline loops: CDR1 MNHNS, CDR2 SASEGT. The V and J ends lost 3 bases and 7 bases, in that order; junction bases with no gene match: 7. As DNA, the CDR3 is TGTGCCAGCAGTGACCCCGGGACAGGGCGAAATGAGCAGTTCTTC. This translates into CASSDPGTGRNEQFF.

The J gene is TRBJ2-5, the V gene TRBV5-1; D remains ambiguous. V lost 7 bases, J lost 2 bases, and 6 bases lay in between. CDR1 and CDR2 from the germline V gene are SGHRS and YFSETQ. The CDR3 sequence is 11 residues long. The CDR3: CASRGQETQYF. CDR3 nucleotides: TGCGCCAGCCGAGGACAAGAGACCCAGTACTTC. Looking up the rest from reference TRBV5-1 and TRBJ2-5 gives the full variable domain: KAGVTQTPRYLIKTRGQQVTLSCSPISGHRSVSWYQQTPGQGLQFLFEYFSETQRNKGNFPGRFSGRQFSNSRSEMNVSTLELGDSALYLCASRGQETQYFGPGTRLLVL.

V gene TRBV7-2 combines with J gene TRBJ2-2, with 9 bases lining up with TRBD1. Trimming cost V 7 bases and J 6 bases; bases outside gene matches: 9. The CDR3 loop spans 15 amino acids. In germline, CDR1 is SGHTA, CDR2 FQGNSA. The chain's CDR3 is CASTRGTGYPGELFF. The CDR3 DNA follows: TGTGCCAGCACCAGGGGGACAGGGTACCCCGGGGAGCTGTTTTTT. The whole variable domain, remainder taken from reference TRBV7-2 and TRBJ2-2, is GAGVSQSPSNKVTEKGKDVELRCDPISGHTALYWYRQSLGQGLEFLIYFQGNSAPDKSGLPSDRFSAERTGGSVSTLTIQRTQQEDSAVYLCASTRGTGYPGELFFGEGSRLTVL.

V is TRBV10-1 and J is TRBJ2-3; 14 bases line up with TRBD2. V shed 6 bases, J shed 6 bases, and the junction held 5 bases outside the gene matches. Germline V gene lookup returns CDR1 WNHNN and CDR2 SYGVQD (reference sequence). The CDR3 runs to 15 residues. This CDR3 is CASSGTSGRIDTQYF. As DNA, the CDR3 is TGCGCCAGCAGCGGGACTAGCGGGAGAATTGATACGCAGTATTTT.

The chain employs TRBV19 and TRBJ2-7; 8 bases are a match to TRBD2. J was trimmed by 5 bases and V by 1 base; bases with no gene match: 10. Germline loops: CDR1 LNHDA, CDR2 SQIVND (reference sequence). This CDR3 has 16 amino acids. CDR3 in DNA: TGTGCCAGTAGTATAGGGGGAGCTAGCGGGTATGACGAGCAGTACTTC. Protein sequence: CASSIGGASGYDEQYF.